The entry below gives a single T cell receptor (beta chain) sequence along with its context. The target of this receptor is not known. It is unclear where the CDR3 begins or ends on the DNA, so no DNA is shown, and the CDR3 is as TCRdb lists it. The germline V gene encodes CDR1 GTSNPN and CDR2 SVGIG (reference sequence). Reading from cysteine to phenylalanine, the CDR3 counts 14 amino acids. Collaborating institutions collected whole blood in K2EDTA tubes following their own protocols. For TCRbeta analysis, collaborators shipped samples as frozen whole blood, isolated PBMCs, or DNA extracted from either of those sample types. This sample was included in a study of blood T cell repertoires in COVID-19 (TCRdb year 2020). Describing the broader study: Collaborator samples came from the United States, Italy and Spain and covered acute and convalescent phases of COVID-19. The prospective study material was composed of cDNA or gDNA derived from T cells, B-cell-depleted T cells, or PBMCs. Subjects who had been exposed to COVID-19, were actively infected with it, or had recovered from it provided the deeply sampled blood TCRbeta repertoires that made up the dataset. The repertoires were released in a freely available public database meant as a resource for research on the immune response to SARS-CoV-2. The samples were drawn from the first 160 participants of the ongoing ImmuneRACE study and from 1,200 or so subjects provided by 6 global collaborators. The sample metadata nearly always contained a de-identified subject ID, COVID-19 status, age in years and sex. Where available, HLA class I and class II types were taken from metadata supplied by the sample provider and were not determined by assay-based typing. On the study overall, not on this receptor specifically: The amount of clinical and demographic metadata varied by source and participant and was provided uncurated.

TCRbeta CDR3 regions were amplified from genomic DNA by means of the immunoSEQ Assay, a bias-controlled multiplex PCR. The paper's data handling went like this. Nucleated cell counts per sample were estimated from amplification of reference gene primers within the assay. Sequence reads were collapsed and filtered to measure the absolute abundance of every unique TCRbeta CDR3 rearrangement. For each sample, productive Simpson clonality was calculated as the square root of Simpson's diversity index over productive rearrangements. TCRdb took over this immuneACCESS table, retaining in-frame rearrangements with V and J assigned. Such tables are incomplete; in checked studies, under half of the missing clones stem from an unresolved V gene, and the remainder is unexplained. That table is the source of V, J and clone size, and D and trimming were worked out from the DNA. For this sample there are roughly 280,000 clones; approximately 91% appear just once. The ten biggest clones cover roughly 2.2% of the sample.

The chain links TRBV30 with TRBJ1-4. This TCR was recovered from a man aged 45 to 65 with acute or convalescent COVID-19. Sequences were obtained from peripheral blood. This receptor carries the CDR3 CASTSGEGREKLFF.